This T cell receptor (beta chain) was obtained from a study of T-cell reconstitution after alpha-beta-depleted transplantation in children. This CDR3 comprises 15 residues. Germline V gene data show CDR1 as SGHDT and CDR2 as YYEEEE. This sample's TCRbeta library carried unique molecular identifier barcodes. TCRdb passed the PCR reads through MiXCR, listing each CDR3 protein once. The sample holds some 550,000 distinct CDR3 sequences, approximately 20% seen once. With regard to this clonotype: The germline gene is not matched at one end of the junction; a read error may be the cause.

The chain combines TRBV5-6 with TRBJ2-7; no clear D gene. This clonotype originated in a human donor who donated a stem cell graft to a child with acute lymphoblastic leukemia. Sequencing used PBMCs from the stem cell graft donor, obtained from the stem cell graft. The CDR3 sequence is CASSLGAGGSYQQYF. In nucleotides, the CDR3 is TGTGCCAGCAGCTTGGGCGCCGGCGGCTCCTACCAGCAGTACTTC.